These T cell receptor beta chains were read from a single sample in a study of blood T cell repertoires in COVID-19. The data were produced by immunoSEQ multiplex PCR, yet TCRdb's version contains in-frame clones alone and is incomplete. The sample carries almost 55,000 clones, around 87% recorded once. Sequenced input: peripheral blood. The receptors come from a middle-aged man with active COVID-19. CDR3s include the opening cysteine and the closing phenylalanine or tryptophan. D genes are given only for firm matches. A clone size is listed for some rows: how often the clone was seen (once, few, many), or a class if it is expanded.

TRBJ2-7	TRBV5-1	.	TRBD1	TGCGCCAGCAGCTTGGCTTTGGGACAGGCGGTCCACGAGCAGTACTTC	CASSLALGQAVHEQYF
TRBJ2-7	TRBV5-4	.	TRBD2	TGTGCCAGCAGCTTGGGGACTAGCGGACTCTACGAGCAGTACTTC	CASSLGTSGLYEQYF
TRBJ2-1	TRBV19	.	TRBD2	TGTGCCAGTAGTGTTCCATCGACTAGCCGGAATGAGCAGTTCTTC	CASSVPSTSRNEQFF
TRBJ2-7	TRBV5-6	once	TRBD1	TGTGCCAGCAGCCGGACCTGGGCAGGGGGATCCTACGAGCAGTACTTC	CASSRTWAGGSYEQYF
TRBJ1-1	TRBV3-1/TRBV3-2	.	.	TGTGCCAGCAGCCAAGATCGGGAGCGGCGGGGTACTGAAGCTTTCTTT	CASSQDRERRGTEAFF
TRBJ2-3	TRBV7-2	once	TRBD2	TGTGCCAGCAGCTTAGTGCGGGGGACGGCCACAGATACGCAGTATTTT	CASSLVRGTATDTQYF
TRBJ1-6	TRBV4-3	.	.	TGCGCCAGCAGCCAAGGAGGGCAGGGGATTTCACCCCTCCACTTT	CASSQGGQGISPLHF
TRBJ2-5	TRBV5-6	.	TRBD1	TGTGCCAGCAGCGCCGGGACAGGCGGCGAGACCCAGTACTTC	CASSAGTGGETQYF
TRBJ2-7	TRBV4-1	.	TRBD1	TGCGCCAGCAGCCCTCGGACAGGGTGGGAGCAGTACTTC	CASSPRTGWEQYF
TRBJ1-5	TRBV10-1	.	.	TGCGCCAGCAGCTCCTCGTCCCCCTGTGAGCCCCAGCATTTT	CASSSSSPCEPQHF